What follows are 31 T cell receptor beta chains derived from one specimen sequenced in a study of shared clonotypes between healthy human individuals. Libraries were prepared by immunoSEQ multiplex PCR; TCRdb keeps only in-frame clonotypes and omits some of them. The sample consists of roughly 2 million clones, approximately 94% of them appearing once. What was sequenced was naive CD4+ T cells sorted from blood. Subset described: CD45RA+ positively selected. Receptor source: a man aged 18-30 years in good health.

A remark on this clone: Other DNA sequences of this sample code for an identical CDR3. This chain connects TRBV5-1 to TRBJ2-5; 10 bases agree with TRBD1. The germline CDR1 and CDR2 sequences are SGHRS and YFSETQ. CDR3 length equals 15 residues. Losses at the gene ends were 0 bases for V and 4 bases for J; bases not matched to a gene: 3. DNA for the CDR3: TGCGCCAGCAGCTTGGGCGACAGGGGGCGAGAGACCCAGTACTTC. This encodes CASSLGDRGRETQYF. Supplemented by reference TRBV5-1 and TRBJ2-5, the full variable domain reads KAGVTQTPRYLIKTRGQQVTLSCSPISGHRSVSWYQQTPGQGLQFLFEYFSETQRNKGNFPGRFSGRQFSNSRSEMNVSTLELGDSALYLCASSLGDRGRETQYFGPGTRLLVL.

This chain joins TRBV9 and TRBJ1-1; 7 positions agree with TRBD1. Germline V CDR1 and CDR2: SGDLS, YYNGEE. The CDR3 spans 14 residues. Losses at the gene ends were 5 bases for V and 2 bases for J; bases not matched to a gene: 6. The CDR3 spells CASSRTGVNTEAFF. CDR3 in DNA: TGTGCCAGCAGTCGTACAGGGGTCAACACTGAAGCTTTCTTT. Combining the CDR3 with reference TRBV9 and TRBJ1-1 gives the whole variable domain DSGVTQTPKHLITATGQRVTLRCSPRSGDLSVYWYQQSLDQGLQFLIQYYNGEERAKGNILERFSAQQFPDLHSELNLSSLELGDSALYFCASSRTGVNTEAFFGQGTRLTVV.

The V call is TRBV2, the J call TRBJ1-1; 7 bases are shared with TRBD1. The CDR3 sequence is 11 residues long. V was pared by 4 bases and J by 10 bases, with 3 bases of the junction left unmatched. CDR1 is SNHLY and CDR2 is FYNNEI in the germline V gene. The CDR3 DNA reads TGTGCCAGCAGTGGAACAGGGGTAGCTTTCTTT. Its translation is CASSGTGVAFF.

CDR3 in DNA: TGTGCCTCTTCACCGGGCCACCCGGGGGTCACTGAAGCTTTCTTT. Encoded protein: CASSPGHPGVTEAFF. V and J are TRBV27 and TRBJ1-1, with D perhaps matching TRBD1 (5 bases). Germline lookup yields CDR1 MNHEY and CDR2 SMNVEV (reference sequence). V gave up 11 bases and J gave up 4 bases, with 23 bases separating them. The CDR3 has 15 amino acids.

The chain couples TRBV27 to TRBJ1-5, with D possibly TRBD1 on 5 matching bases. CDR3 length equals 16 residues. Germline lookup yields CDR1 MNHEY and CDR2 SMNVEV (reference sequence). The ends were cut back, 6 bases at V and 1 base at J, with 16 bases in the middle. Written as DNA, the CDR3 is TGTGCCAGCAGCCCCACAGGAAGAGCAAGCAATCAGCCCCAGCATTTT. This sequence encodes CASSPTGRASNQPQHF.

This chain uses TRBV7-9 with TRBJ2-3; D perhaps matches TRBD2 (6 bases). In germline, CDR1 is SEHNR, CDR2 FQNEAQ (reference sequence). The CDR3 spans 15 residues. V shed 0 bases and J shed 0 bases, with 7 bases lying between them. Here the CDR3 reads CASSLAGTSTDTQYF. DNA of the CDR3: TGTGCCAGCAGCTTAGCGGGGACTAGCACAGATACGCAGTATTTT.

J is TRBJ1-2 and V is TRBV28; D is unclear. Trimming removed 6 bases from V and 1 base from J, with 6 bases in between. Germline assignment: CDR1 MDHEN and CDR2 SYDVKM. The CDR3 is 12 amino acids. Written as DNA, the CDR3 is TGTGCCAGCAGGGATCTTAACTATGGCTACACCTTC. Its translation: CASRDLNYGYTF.

The chain has TRBV10-2 and TRBJ2-7, with a possible D match to TRBD2 (6 bases). The CDR3 covers 14 residues. Trimming left V 3 bases short and J 3 bases short, with 12 bases between. Germline loops: CDR1 WSHSY, CDR2 SAAADI. CDR3 nucleotides: TGCGCCAGCAGTGACCGACTAGATTTCTACGAGCAGTACTTC. Encoded protein: CASSDRLDFYEQYF.

The chain links TRBV7-9 to TRBJ2-5; the D call may be TRBD1 or TRBD2 (5 bases each). The CDR3 consists of 15 residues. The germline gives CDR1 SEHNR, CDR2 FQNEAQ (reference sequence). V lost 0 bases and J lost 5, with 13 bases in between. The CDR3 bases are TGTGCCAGCAGCTTAGCGGTTGGGGGTGGGGAGACCCAGTACTTC. Translation: CASSLAVGGGETQYF.

Remarks on this clone: Different DNA sequences within this sample yield the same CDR3. V usage is TRBV2 and J usage is TRBJ2-5; maybe TRBD2 (6 bases). This CDR3 is 13 amino acids long. The germline CDR1 and CDR2 sequences are SNHLY and FYNNEI. V was cut by 6 bases and J by 2 bases, with 10 bases left in between. The CDR3 sequence is CASRRDLQETQYF. CDR3 DNA sequence: TGTGCCAGCAGGCGGGACTTGCAAGAGACCCAGTACTTC.

The chain carries TRBV10-1 and TRBJ2-1, with 8 bases fitting TRBD1. Germline CDR1 and CDR2: WNHNN and SYGVQD (reference sequence). V gave up 2 bases and J gave up 0 bases; unmatched junction bases: 6. The CDR3 has 17 amino acids. The CDR3 sequence: CASSEIGQGFSYNEQFF. CDR3 coding DNA: TGCGCCAGCAGTGAGATTGGACAGGGATTCTCCTACAATGAGCAGTTCTTC.

The J gene is TRBJ2-7, the V gene TRBV7-2, with 10 bases matching TRBD2. The length of the CDR3 is 16 residues. The germline gives CDR1 SGHTA, CDR2 FQGNSA. The trim removed 4 bases at V and 2 bases at J, leaving 8 bases unmatched. The CDR3 DNA sequence: TGTGCCAGCAGCTGGACCGGGACTAGCGTTGCCTACGAGCAGTACTTC. Translation gives CASSWTGTSVAYEQYF.

About this clone: At one end, the junction sequence differs from germline, possibly due to a read error. The V and J genes are TRBV18 and TRBJ2-7, with D unresolved. This CDR3 spans 13 amino acids. In germline, CDR1 is KGHSH, CDR2 LQKENI. The CDR3 DNA sequence: TGTGCCAGCTCAGCACCCTTTACCTACGAGCAGTACTTC. Protein sequence: CASSAPFTYEQYF.

The chain employs TRBV5-8 and TRBJ2-1, with 15 bases lining up with TRBD2. This CDR3 contains 17 residues. Unmatched junction bases numbered 4, after V lost 4 bases and J lost 2 bases. CDR1 SGHTS and CDR2 YDEGEE come from the germline V gene. CDR3 sequence (DNA): TGTGCCAGCAGCGACGGACTAGCGGGGGGGCCCTACAATGAGCAGTTCTTC. This codes for CASSDGLAGGPYNEQFF.

The gene calls are TRBV9 and TRBJ2-5; D unclear. This CDR3 is built from 13 residues. Trimming removed 7 bases at V and 2 bases at J, with 12 bases between. The V gene's germline CDR1 is SGDLS and CDR2 YYNGEE. The CDR3 loop reads CASGISSQETQYF. CDR3 bases: TGTGCCAGCGGCATATCCAGTCAAGAGACCCAGTACTTC.

The table lists this clone with a count of one. The CDR3 spells CASSPPNMNTEAFF. CDR3 in DNA: TGTGCCAGCTCACCACCGAACATGAACACTGAAGCTTTCTTT. The rearrangement uses TRBV18 and TRBJ1-1; D unresolved. This CDR3 comprises 14 residues. Trimming removed 0 bases from V and 0 bases from J, with 5 bases in between. CDR1 is KGHSH, CDR2 LQKENI, per germline.

The CDR3 region is CASSPRDSGSFTYEQYF. The CDR3, as DNA: TGCGCCAGCAGCCCCCGGGATAGCGGGAGTTTTACCTACGAGCAGTACTTC. This rearrangement joins TRBV5-1 to TRBJ2-7; 9 nucleotides match TRBD2. With 4 bases clipped from V and 2 bases from J, the junction kept 13 bases outside the gene matches. CDR3 length: 17 amino acids. The germline V gene encodes CDR1 SGHRS and CDR2 YFSETQ.

The chain carries TRBV4-1 and TRBJ2-3, with 12 bases lining up with TRBD2. The CDR3 runs 17 residues. Germline V gene sequence: CDR1 MGHRA, CDR2 YSYEKL. Trimming cost V 3 bases and J 3 bases; bases outside gene matches: 7. Here the CDR3 reads CASSQETSGGLTDTQYF. CDR3 nucleotides: TGCGCCAGCAGCCAGGAGACTAGCGGGGGACTAACAGATACGCAGTATTTT.

This chain joins TRBV6-5 and TRBJ2-1; D is ambiguous. The CDR3 totals 12 residues. Germline values: CDR1 MNHEY, CDR2 SVGAGI. V dropped 6 bases and J dropped 6 bases, with 9 bases sitting between them. In DNA form, the CDR3 reads TGTGCCAGCAGCCAGGCTAGCAATGAGCAGTTCTTC. It yields the protein CASSQASNEQFF.

With regard to this clone: Distinct nucleotide sequences in the sample also encode this CDR3. The V gene is TRBV29-1, the J gene TRBJ2-5; D remains unclear. This CDR3 has 12 residues. Trimming cost V 5 bases and J 2 bases, with 9 bases left between them. The germline V gene has CDR1 SQVTM and CDR2 ANQGSEA. CDR3 coding DNA: TGCAGCGTTCATCGAGTTCAAGAGACCCAGTACTTC. Translated: CSVHRVQETQYF. The variable domain in full, completed from reference TRBV29-1 and TRBJ2-5, reads SAVISQKPSRDICQRGTSLTIQCQVDSQVTMMFWYRQQPGQSLTLIATANQGSEATYESGFVIDKFPISRPNLTFSTLTVSNMSPEDSSIYLCSVHRVQETQYFGPGTRLLVL.

About this clone itself: Since the CDR3 does not end with the conserved phenylalanine or tryptophan, this likely comes from a read error. The limits of the CDR3 on the DNA are not certain, so only TCRdb's listed CDR3 is given. The chain couples TRBV20-1 to TRBJ1-2. The CDR3 spans 8 residues, counting both ends. The germline gives CDR1 DFQATT, CDR2 SNEGSKA (reference sequence). This CDR3 is CSAEGRVV.

The V and J genes are TRBV6-1 and TRBJ1-1; the D is unclear. This CDR3 contains 11 residues. Germline assignment: CDR1 MNHNS and CDR2 SASEGT. Trimming took off 7 bases at V and 2 bases at J, with 5 bases between the two ends. The CDR3 nucleotides read TGTGCCAGCAAAAGTAACACTGAAGCTTTCTTT. Its protein is CASKSNTEAFF.

The CDR3 reads CASSQVDGGTQYF. In nucleotides, the CDR3 is TGCGCCAGCAGCCAAGTGGACGGGGGGACCCAGTACTTC. The chain recombines TRBV4-1 with TRBJ2-5; TRBD2 is a possible D gene (6 bases). Germline CDR1 MGHRA, CDR2 YSYEKL. The germline V and J ends were trimmed by 1 base and 7 bases, with 10 bases remaining between them. CDR3 size: 13 residues.

V gene TRBV10-1 combines with J gene TRBJ2-7; 13 bases fit TRBD2. Trimming removed 6 bases from V and 3 bases from J; junction bases left unmatched: 11. Germline CDR1 reads WNHNN; CDR2 reads SYGVQD (reference sequence). The CDR3 runs to 17 residues. The CDR3 region has the DNA TGCGCCAGCAGGGCACCCAGGACTAGCGGGAGTATCTACGAGCAGTACTTC. This codes for CASRAPRTSGSIYEQYF.

The chain recombines TRBV5-5 with TRBJ2-7; the D call may be TRBD1 or TRBD2 (5 bases each). This CDR3 has 15 residues. The germline gives CDR1 SGHKS, CDR2 YYEKEE (reference sequence). V lost 1 base and J lost 2, with 13 bases in between. DNA of the CDR3: TGTGCCAGCAGCTTGTTTGGGGGAGAGGCCTACGAGCAGTACTTC. Encoded protein: CASSLFGGEAYEQYF. Full variable domain (remainder filled in from reference TRBV5-5 and TRBJ2-7): DAGVTQSPTHLIKTRGQQVTLRCSPISGHKSVSWYQQVLGQGPQFIFQYYEKEERGRGNFPDRFSARQFPNYSSELNVNALLLGDSALYLCASSLFGGEAYEQYFGPGTRLTVT.

The rearrangement links TRBV7-2 to TRBJ1-4; D not certain. CDR1 is SGHTA and CDR2 is FQGNSA in the germline V gene. The CDR3 extends over 15 amino acids. Trimming took off 2 bases at V and 0 bases at J, with 7 bases between the two ends. The CDR3 spells CASSLLIATNEKLFF. The CDR3 nucleotides are TGTGCCAGCAGCTTACTTATCGCAACTAATGAAAAACTGTTTTTT.

The V gene is TRBV7-2, the J gene TRBJ1-1; D is ambiguous. V lost 3 bases to trimming and J lost 4 bases, with 9 bases between them. This CDR3 region has 13 residues. Germline V CDR1 and CDR2: SGHTA, FQGNSA. For the CDR3, the DNA is TGTGCCAGCAGCTTGATGGACTTCACTGAAGCTTTCTTT. This translates into CASSLMDFTEAFF.

CDR3 region: CASSPGTAGNTIYF. The CDR3 nucleotides read TGTGCCAGCAGCCCGGGGACAGCCGGAAACACCATATATTTT. The chain is built from TRBV5-6 and TRBJ1-3; 7 bases align to TRBD1. Losses at the gene ends were 4 bases for V and 4 bases for J; bases not matched to a gene: 5. Germline CDR1 SGHDT, CDR2 YYEEEE. The CDR3 consists of 14 residues.

CDR3 in DNA: TGTGCCAGCACCCCCCTGGGGGGAGGGCCTGCAGATACGCAGTATTTT. Translating it yields CASTPLGGGPADTQYF. The V and J genes are TRBV7-6 and TRBJ2-3; 7 bases align to TRBD2. V lost 7 bases, J lost 4 bases, and 14 bases stayed unmatched. Germline V gives CDR1 SGHVS, CDR2 FNYEAQ. CDR3 length equals 16 residues.

V is TRBV30 and J is TRBJ2-2, with TRBD1 identical over 8 bases. Unmatched junction bases numbered 5, after V lost 3 bases and J lost 2 bases. CDR1 is GTSNPN and CDR2 is SVGIG in the germline V gene (reference sequence). There are 15 residues in the CDR3. CDR3 coding DNA: TGTGCCTGGAGGCCGGACAGGGTCAACACCGGGGAGCTGTTTTTT. Translating gives CAWRPDRVNTGELFF.

The V and J genes are TRBV7-3 and TRBJ2-1, with D possibly matching TRBD2 (6 bases). Germline V lookup: CDR1 SGHTA, CDR2 FQGTGA. The V end was cut by 4 bases, the J end by 4 bases, with 14 bases between. The CDR3 runs to 15 residues. CDR3 nucleotides: TGTGCCAGCAGCTCGACGGGGGATCCTTACAATGAGCAGTTCTTC. Translation gives CASSSTGDPYNEQFF.